The sequence of this T cell receptor beta chain was determined in a study of cytomegalovirus exposure and HLA in healthy donors. Overall study context: Early on, a data release was issued that held roughly 86 million unique TCRs from HLA-typed donors.

Overall study findings and caveats: Reports indicated that the classifier achieved high specificity and sensitivity in diagnosing cytomegalovirus status.

PCR was performed using 60 Vbeta and 13 Jbeta primers. Study processing details: About 88 million unique TCR beta chains, some 10 million of them shared, were counted by a later analysis. Measured with immunoSEQ multiplex PCR; TCRdb has only the in-frame clones, and not every one. That table gives V, J and clone size, and the DNA gave D and trimming. Among some 200,000 clones listed, approximately 81% were seen once. Comment on this clone: As yet, its antigen is unknown.

Trimming removed 2 bases from V and 0 bases from J, with 9 bases in between. Germline CDR1 is MNHNS and CDR2 is SASEGT. The CDR3 extends over 15 amino acids. The chain is built from TRBV6-1 and TRBJ2-3; possible D gene TRBD1, 5 bases. The receptor's source is a woman between 45 and 60 years old in good health and CMV-seronegative. Sequenced input: PBMCs. Here the CDR3 reads CASSEQGTSTDTQYF. Written as DNA, the CDR3 is TGTGCCAGCAGTGAACAGGGAACTAGCACAGATACGCAGTATTTT.